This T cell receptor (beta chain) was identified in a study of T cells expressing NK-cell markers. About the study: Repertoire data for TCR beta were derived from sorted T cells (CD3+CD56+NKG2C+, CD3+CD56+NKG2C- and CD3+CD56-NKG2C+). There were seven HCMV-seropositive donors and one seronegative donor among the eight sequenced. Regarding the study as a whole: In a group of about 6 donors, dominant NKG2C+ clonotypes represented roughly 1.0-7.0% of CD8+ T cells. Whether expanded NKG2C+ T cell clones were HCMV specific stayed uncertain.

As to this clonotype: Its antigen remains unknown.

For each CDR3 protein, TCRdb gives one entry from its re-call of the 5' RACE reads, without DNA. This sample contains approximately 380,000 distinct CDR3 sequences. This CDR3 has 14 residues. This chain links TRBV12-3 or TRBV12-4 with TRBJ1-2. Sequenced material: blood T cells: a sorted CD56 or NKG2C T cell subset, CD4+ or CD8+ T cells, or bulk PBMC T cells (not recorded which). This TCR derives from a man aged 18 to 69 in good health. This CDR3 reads CASSQPLATHGYTF.